Sequencing of this TCR beta chain was carried out in a study of blood T cell repertoires in COVID-19. Background on the study: Samples representing acute and convalescent COVID-19 were sourced from the United States, Italy and Spain. The cDNA or gDNA used as material had been derived from T cells, B-cell-depleted T cells, or PBMCs.

This CDR3 has 12 amino acids. The V end was cut by 2 bases, the J end by 5 bases, with 6 bases between. The V gene's germline CDR1 is SEHNR and CDR2 FQNEAQ (reference sequence). Original data processing: Researchers report that nucleated cell counts were estimated from reference gene primer amplification. Profiled with immunoSEQ multiplex PCR; TCRdb holds only in-frame clones, not every one. V, J and clone size are taken as reported in that table, and D and trimming were inferred from the DNA itself. The table includes 65,000 to 85,000 clones, roughly nine tenths detected once. This clone was counted between two and nine times.

The chain carries TRBV7-9 and TRBJ1-1, with D unclear. The source is a man aged 50 to 60 with active COVID-19. Sequencing used peripheral blood. In DNA, the CDR3 is TGTGCCAGCAGCTTAATCGGGACTGAAGCTTTCTTT. This translates into CASSLIGTEAFF.